These T cell receptor beta chains were read from a single sample in a study of T cell repertoires in cytomegalovirus infection. TCRdb passed the reads through MiXCR, listing each CDR3 protein once. The profile shows hundreds of thousands of distinct CDR3 sequences, 25% to 35% of them singletons. Their cognate antigens are unknown. The sequencing here drew on cultured PBMCs, taken from culture after CMV antigen stimulation. The receptors derive from a human donor in good health (CMV status not recorded). Some clones in this sample may be carry-over from other donors' samples. Each CDR3 is given with its conserved first and last residue. The D gene is left open where the match is weak. Rows give clone size only sometimes, using once, few, many, or a class for an expanded clone.

v_gene	j_gene	d_gene	abundance	CDR3aa	CDR3nt
TRBV6-5	TRBJ1-4	TRBD1	.	CASSPTGEDEKLFF	TGTGCCAGCAGTCCGACAGGGGAGGATGAAAAACTGTTTTTT
TRBV20-1	TRBJ1-1	TRBD1	.	CSAYSGTGSNTEAFF	TGCAGTGCCTACTCCGGGACAGGATCGAACACTGAAGCTTTCTTT
TRBV12-3/TRBV12-4	TRBJ2-2	TRBD2	.	CASSGTYTGELFF	TGTGCCAGTAGCGGGACCTACACCGGGGAGCTGTTTTTT
TRBV19	TRBJ1-5	TRBD1	.	CASILGTGEGNQPQHF	TGTGCCAGTATACTCGGGACAGGGGAGGGTAATCAGCCCCAGCATTTT
TRBV7-2	TRBJ1-1	.	.	CASSRQGSDTEAFF	TGTGCCAGCAGCCGGCAGGGATCGGACACTGAAGCTTTCTTT
TRBV18	TRBJ2-1	.	.	CASSGPGDRSYNEQFF	TGTGCCAGCTCGGGTCCAGGGGACCGTTCCTACAATGAGCAGTTCTTC
TRBV19	TRBJ1-4	.	.	CATSGGREKLFF	TGTGCCACATCTGGTGGTCGCGAAAAACTGTTTTTT
TRBV6-5	TRBJ1-1	TRBD1	.	CASNLRGLNTEAFF	TGTGCCAGCAACCTCAGGGGGCTGAACACTGAAGCTTTCTTT
TRBV12-5	TRBJ2-7	.	.	CASGFRQGSHEQYF	TGTGCTAGTGGTTTTCGGCAGGGGTCCCACGAGCAGTACTTC
TRBV25-1	TRBJ1-6	.	.	CASSETGRGVSPLHF	TGTGCCAGCAGTGAGACAGGCCGAGGTGTTTCACCCCTCCACTTT
TRBV5-5	TRBJ1-6	TRBD1	.	CASSLGQGALEPNSPLHF	TGTGCCAGCAGCTTGGGGCAGGGGGCCCTTGAACCAAATTCACCCCTCCACTTT
TRBV6-1	TRBJ2-5	.	.	CASIRQLVEPKYF	TGTGCCAGCATCCGGCAGCTTGTTGAACCTAAGTACTTC
TRBV20-1	TRBJ1-1	.	few	CSAGASLNTEAFF	TGCAGTGCTGGGGCGTCTTTGAACACTGAAGCTTTCTTT
TRBV6-5	TRBJ2-2	TRBD1	.	CASSYYPGQPNTGELFF	TGTGCCAGCAGTTATTACCCGGGACAGCCGAACACCGGGGAGCTGTTTTTT
TRBV7-6	TRBJ1-1	.	.	CASPTGHMNTEAFF	TGTGCCAGCCCCACGGGACACATGAACACTGAAGCTTTCTTT
TRBV19	TRBJ1-1	.	.	CASSIFMRTGEAFF	TGTGCCAGTAGTATATTTATGAGAACAGGGGAAGCTTTCTTT
TRBV27	TRBJ2-1	TRBD2	.	CASRLLAGGPNEQFF	TGTGCCAGCAGGCTTCTAGCGGGAGGGCCCAATGAGCAGTTCTTC
TRBV4-2	TRBJ1-4	.	.	CASSQDRGRQNEKLFF	TGTGCCAGCAGCCAAGATCGAGGCAGACAGAATGAAAAACTGTTTTTT
TRBV28	TRBJ1-2	.	few	CASTLRANYGYTF	TGTGCCAGCACCTTGCGGGCGAACTATGGCTACACCTTC
TRBV19	TRBJ1-2	.	.	CACGELRGFYGYTF	TGTGCCTGCGGGGAGCTAAGAGGATTCTATGGCTACACCTTC
TRBV27	TRBJ2-5	.	.	CASSFKRQETQYF	TGTGCCAGCAGTTTCAAGCGCCAAGAGACCCAGTACTTC
TRBV6-1	TRBJ2-7	TRBD1	.	CASSDTGGMSDEQYF	TGTGCCAGCAGTGACACAGGGGGTATGAGCGACGAGCAGTACTTC
TRBV3-1	TRBJ2-7	TRBD2	.	CASRLAGVAEQYF	TGTGCCAGCAGACTAGCGGGAGTGGCGGAGCAGTACTTC
TRBV7-8	TRBJ2-5	.	many	CASSFLKGSGTQYF	TGTGCCAGCAGCTTTTTGAAAGGCTCGGGGACCCAGTACTTC
TRBV2	TRBJ1-1	.	.	CASIIRNTEAFF	TGTGCCAGCATCATAAGGAACACTGAAGCTTTCTTT